The 7 T cell receptor beta chains listed next were all sequenced from one sample in a study of T cell repertoires in cytomegalovirus infection. TCRdb ran MiXCR on the reads and lists one entry per CDR3 protein. The data show about 140,000 distinct CDR3 sequences, about 6.5% seen once. The specimen was PBMCs. The origin of the receptors is a human donor in good health (CMV status not recorded). Some clones in this sample may be carry-over from other donors' samples.

The chain couples TRBV9 to TRBJ1-1, with TRBD1 matching 9 bases. After removal of 4 bases from V and 4 bases from J, the junction contained 8 bases not matched to a gene. Germline V gene data show CDR1 as SGDLS and CDR2 as YYNGEE. The CDR3 runs to 15 residues. The CDR3 coding sequence is TGTGCCAGCAGCTCCGTAGGACAGGGGCGCACTGAAGCTTTCTTT. It codes for CASSSVGQGRTEAFF.

This clonotype was counted a few times. The rearrangement uses TRBV19 and TRBJ2-3; D is unclear. Germline V gene data show CDR1 as LNHDA and CDR2 as SQIVND (reference sequence). This CDR3 region has 15 residues. With 5 bases removed from V and 5 bases from J, the gap between germline ends came to 17 bases. The DNA of the CDR3 is TGTGCCAGTAGTCCGTCGACGTCCACCGGAGATACGCAGTATTTT. Residues: CASSPSTSTGDTQYF.

The genes are TRBV5-1 and TRBJ1-4; TRBD1 matches 8 bases. V lost 5 bases and J lost 7; bases outside the gene matches: 7. CDR1 is SGHRS and CDR2 is YFSETQ in the germline V gene. This CDR3 comprises 14 residues. CDR3 bases: TGCGCCAGCAGGATCGGGGGACAGGTTGAAAAACTGTTTTTT. Amino acid sequence: CASRIGGQVEKLFF.

CDR3 residues: CASNLPRGGDTGELFF. CDR3 bases: TGTGCCAGCAACCTTCCCCGGGGTGGGGACACCGGGGAGCTGTTTTTT. The V and J genes are TRBV2 and TRBJ2-2; tentative D call: TRBD2 (5 bases). CDR1 and CDR2 (germline): SNHLY, FYNNEI. Trimming took off 7 bases at V and 3 bases at J, with 18 bases between the two ends. CDR3 size: 16 residues.

This clonotype has at least ten counts. The V and J genes are TRBV2 and TRBJ2-1, with TRBD1 matching over 12 bases. The CDR3 totals 15 residues. CDR1 is SNHLY and CDR2 is FYNNEI in the germline V gene. J gave up 7 bases and V 5 bases, and 6 bases lay outside the gene matches. The CDR3 DNA follows: TGTGCCAGCAGTCCGGGACAGGGGGCGCGTAATGAGCAGTTCTTC. Translating gives CASSPGQGARNEQFF.

The V gene is TRBV27, the J gene TRBJ1-1, with 7 positions matching TRBD1. The CDR3 has 15 amino acids. V trimming: 0 bases; J trimming: 1 base; junction bases outside the gene matches: 2. Germline lookup yields CDR1 MNHEY and CDR2 SMNVEV (reference sequence). As DNA, the CDR3 is TGTGCCAGCAGTTTATCCAGGGGGGGGAACACTGAAGCTTTCTTT. Protein sequence: CASSLSRGGNTEAFF.

This clonotype was seen repeatedly, ten times or more. V gene TRBV7-6 combines with J gene TRBJ2-7; no reliable D call. This CDR3 has 14 amino acids. Germline CDR1 is SGHVS and CDR2 is FNYEAQ. Trimming stripped 3 bases from V and 3 bases from J, with 12 bases between. The CDR3 spells CASSFTPGDYEQYF. CDR3 nucleotide sequence: TGTGCCAGCAGCTTTACCCCTGGCGACTACGAGCAGTACTTC.